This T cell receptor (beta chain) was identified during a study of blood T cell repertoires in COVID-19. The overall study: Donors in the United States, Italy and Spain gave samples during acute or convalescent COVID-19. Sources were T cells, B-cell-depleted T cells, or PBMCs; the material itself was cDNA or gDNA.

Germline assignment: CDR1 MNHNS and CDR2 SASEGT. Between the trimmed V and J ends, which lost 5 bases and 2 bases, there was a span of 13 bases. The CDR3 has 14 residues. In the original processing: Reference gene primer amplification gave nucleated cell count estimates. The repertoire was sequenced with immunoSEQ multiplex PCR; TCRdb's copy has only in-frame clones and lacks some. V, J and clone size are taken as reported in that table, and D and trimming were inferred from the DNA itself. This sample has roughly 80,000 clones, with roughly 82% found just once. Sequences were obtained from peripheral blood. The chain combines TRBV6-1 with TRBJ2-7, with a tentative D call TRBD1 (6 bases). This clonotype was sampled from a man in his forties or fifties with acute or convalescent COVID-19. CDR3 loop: CASSLQGPPYEQYF. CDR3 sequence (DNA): TGTGCCAGCAGTCTTCAGGGGCCGCCCTACGAGCAGTACTTC.